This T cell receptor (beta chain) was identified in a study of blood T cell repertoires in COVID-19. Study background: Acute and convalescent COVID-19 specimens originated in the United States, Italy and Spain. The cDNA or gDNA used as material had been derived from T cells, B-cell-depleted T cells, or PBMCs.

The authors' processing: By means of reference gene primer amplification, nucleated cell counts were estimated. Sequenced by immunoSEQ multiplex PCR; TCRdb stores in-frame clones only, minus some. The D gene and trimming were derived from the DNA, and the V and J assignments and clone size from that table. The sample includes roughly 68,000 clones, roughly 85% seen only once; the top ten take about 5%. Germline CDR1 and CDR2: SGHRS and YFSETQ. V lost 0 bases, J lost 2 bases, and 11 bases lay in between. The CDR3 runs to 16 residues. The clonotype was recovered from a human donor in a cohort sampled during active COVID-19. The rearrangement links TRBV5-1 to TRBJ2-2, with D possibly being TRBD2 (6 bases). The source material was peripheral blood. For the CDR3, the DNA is TGCGCCAGCAGCTTGGCCGGGGGTATTAACACCGGGGAGCTGTTTTTT. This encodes CASSLAGGINTGELFF. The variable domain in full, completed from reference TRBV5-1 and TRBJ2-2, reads KAGVTQTPRYLIKTRGQQVTLSCSPISGHRSVSWYQQTPGQGLQFLFEYFSETQRNKGNFPGRFSGRQFSNSRSEMNVSTLELGDSALYLCASSLAGGINTGELFFGEGSRLTVL.